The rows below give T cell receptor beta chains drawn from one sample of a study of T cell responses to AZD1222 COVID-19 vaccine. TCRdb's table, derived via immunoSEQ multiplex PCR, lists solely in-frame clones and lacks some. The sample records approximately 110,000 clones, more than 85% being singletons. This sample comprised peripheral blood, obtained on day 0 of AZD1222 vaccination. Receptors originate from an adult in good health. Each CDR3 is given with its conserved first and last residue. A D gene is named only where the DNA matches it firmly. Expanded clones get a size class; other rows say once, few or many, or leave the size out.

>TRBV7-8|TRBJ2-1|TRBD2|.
TGTGCCAGCAGCTTCCCCGGGGGGGATTACAATGAGCAGTTCTTC
CASSFPGGDYNEQFF
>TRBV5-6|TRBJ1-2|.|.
TGTGCCAGCAGCCCATCTTCTAAGGGGAACTACTATGGCTACACCTTC
CASSPSSKGNYYGYTF
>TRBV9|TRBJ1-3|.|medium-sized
TGTGCCAGCAGCGTAGATGGACGGACTAGAGGAAACACCATATATTTT
CASSVDGRTRGNTIYF
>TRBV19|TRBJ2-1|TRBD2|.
TGTGCCAGTAGTATGGGGGCTAGCGGGACCCTCGGGGAGCAGTTCTTC
CASSMGASGTLGEQFF
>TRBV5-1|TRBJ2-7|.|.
TGCGCCAGCAGCTTGGCCCAAGGTGCCCTCTCCGAGCAGTACTTC
CASSLAQGALSEQYF
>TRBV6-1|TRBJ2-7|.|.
TGTGCCAGCAGTGAAACCACCTACGAGCAGTACTTC
CASSETTYEQYF
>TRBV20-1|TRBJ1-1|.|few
TGCAGTGCTAGCGGCCGGACTGAAGCTTTCTTT
CSASGRTEAFF
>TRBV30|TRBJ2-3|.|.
TGTGCCTGGAGTGACCGCCCCAGACTAGGAAGGGCAGATACGCAGTATTTT
CAWSDRPRLGRADTQYF
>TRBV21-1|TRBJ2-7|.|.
TGTGCCAGCAGTCCCCGGGGACACCTTACCTACGAGCAGTACTTC
CASSPRGHLTYEQYF
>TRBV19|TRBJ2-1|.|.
TGTGCCAGTAGTATAGGCGCGGTCTACAATGAGCAGTTCTTC
CASSIGAVYNEQFF
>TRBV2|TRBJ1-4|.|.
TGTGCCAGCAGTGAAGCGAGGGGAAAAAAGGTGTTTTTT
CASSEARGKKVFF
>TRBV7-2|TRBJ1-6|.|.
TGTGCCAGCGGAAATCCTAATTCACCCCTCCACTTT
CASGNPNSPLHF
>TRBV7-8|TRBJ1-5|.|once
TGTGCCAGCAGCTTAAAGGTGAAGGGGAATCAGCCCCAGCATTTT
CASSLKVKGNQPQHF
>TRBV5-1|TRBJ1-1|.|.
TGCGCCAGCAGATACCGGGGGCCTGAGAACACTGAAGCTTTCTTT
CASRYRGPENTEAFF
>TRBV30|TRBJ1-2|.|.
TGTGCCTGGAGTTCCTGGGGGCTCTATGGCTACACCTTC
CAWSSWGLYGYTF
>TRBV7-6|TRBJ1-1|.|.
TGTGCCAGCAGCTTCGCCCCCGGACAGTACAACACTGAAGCTTTCTTT
CASSFAPGQYNTEAFF
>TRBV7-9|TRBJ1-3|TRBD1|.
TGTGCCAGCAGCTTGGGGATACAGGGGGCTGTTGGAAACACCATATATTTT
CASSLGIQGAVGNTIYF
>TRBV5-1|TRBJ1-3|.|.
TGCGCCAGCGCCCCCGGAGGGACTGGAAACACCATATATTTT
CASAPGGTGNTIYF
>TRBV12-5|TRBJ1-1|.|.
TGTGCTAGTGGTTTAGAGGAGAACACTGAAGCTTTCTTT
CASGLEENTEAFF
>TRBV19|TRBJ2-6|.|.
TGTGCCAGTAGCGGGTCCGGGGCCAACGTCCTGACTTTC
CASSGSGANVLTF
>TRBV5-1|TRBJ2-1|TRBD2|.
TGCGCCAGCAGCTTTCTAGCGGCCGGCAATGAGCAGTTCTTC
CASSFLAAGNEQFF